The 5 T cell receptor beta chains below come from one sample, sequenced in a study of blood T cell repertoires in COVID-19. The assay was immunoSEQ multiplex PCR, and TCRdb's table has in-frame clones only and misses some. The sample holds 260,000 or so clones, about 91% seen once. Sequenced: PBMCs or T cells enriched from blood (not recorded which). The receptors come from a woman aged 30 to 39 with acute COVID-19.

This chain uses TRBV18 with TRBJ1-1; 7 bases match TRBD1. The CDR3 covers 14 residues. CDR1 and CDR2 from the germline V gene are KGHSH and LQKENI. V shed 2 bases, J shed 4 bases, and the junction held 4 bases outside the gene matches. CDR3 bases: TGTGCCAGCTCACCAGACAGGGAACCCACTGAAGCTTTCTTT. Protein product: CASSPDREPTEAFF.

The chain is built from TRBV4-1 and TRBJ2-4, with TRBD2 as a possible D gene (5 bases). The CDR3 sequence is 17 residues long. CDR1 is MGHRA, CDR2 YSYEKL, per germline. V was pared by 3 bases and J by 0 bases, with 15 bases between. Here the CDR3 DNA reads TGCGCCAGCAGCCAGCCCGCGCGGGCGGGAGCCAAAAACATTCAGTACTTC. It yields the protein CASSQPARAGAKNIQYF.

The rearrangement uses TRBV24-1 and TRBJ2-2; D possibly corresponds to TRBD1 (6 bases). This CDR3 comprises 15 residues. Trimming took off 2 bases at V and 7 bases at J, with 13 bases between the two ends. Germline lookup yields CDR1 KGHDR and CDR2 SFDVKD. CDR3 loop: CATSDSKTGFGELFF. The CDR3 coding sequence is TGTGCCACCAGTGATTCGAAAACAGGGTTCGGGGAGCTGTTTTTT.

Only one count was recorded for this clone. The V gene is TRBV6-1, the J gene TRBJ2-7; 7 bases match TRBD2. CDR1 is MNHNS and CDR2 is SASEGT in the germline V gene. The CDR3 totals 17 residues. The V and J ends lost 2 bases and 5 bases, in that order; junction bases with no gene match: 15. CDR3 sequence: CASSETKRGFTGNEQYF. The CDR3, as DNA: TGTGCCAGCAGTGAAACTAAGCGGGGCTTTACGGGAAACGAGCAGTACTTC.

The chain employs TRBV7-8 and TRBJ2-1, with D hard to call. This CDR3 region has 15 residues. Germline V gene data show CDR1 as SGHVS and CDR2 as FQNEAQ. The germline V and J ends were trimmed by 7 bases and 0 bases, with 13 bases remaining between them. The CDR3 nucleotides read TGTGCCAGCACCTCAACGGTAAGCTCCTACAATGAGCAGTTCTTC. This sequence encodes CASTSTVSSYNEQFF.